The present entry profiles one T cell receptor beta chain with its context. CDR3 length: 14 amino acids. V lost 7 bases, J lost 9 bases, and 18 bases lay in between. Random hexamers were used to reverse transcribe the RNA input (roughly 0.5 to 1 ug). Multiplex PCR with immunoSEQ amplified the TCR beta CDR3 across 54 Vbeta and 13 Jbeta. TCRdb re-analysed the immunoSEQ multiplex PCR reads in MiXCR, keeping a single row per CDR3 protein. Seen here are fewer than 70,000 distinct CDR3 sequences, just under 95% observed once, and the top ten hold roughly 0.22%. The sample is drawn from a study of CD8 T cells in Susac syndrome. Negative isolation yielded CD8+ and CD4+ T cells; FACS enriched TEMRA cells.

Sequencing was carried out using CD8+ T cells from PBMCs. This sequence joins TRBV12-3 or TRBV12-4 and TRBJ2-2, with D possibly TRBD2 on 5 matching bases. The receptor was isolated from a human donor in good health. The CDR3 spells CASTFSGSGRELFF. In nucleotides, the CDR3 is TGTGCCAGCACCTTCAGCGGTTCCGGTCGGGAGCTGTTTTTT.